Listed here are 5 T cell receptor beta chains from one sample, sequenced in a study of cytomegalovirus exposure and HLA in healthy donors. Use of 60 Vbeta and 13 Jbeta primers characterized the PCR. The method was immunoSEQ multiplex PCR; TCRdb's version includes in-frame clones alone and lacks a portion of them. The sample has about 170,000 clones; around 84% are singletons. The sequencing input was PBMCs. The receptors come from a boy younger than 10 in good health and CMV-seronegative.

This chain joins TRBV5-8 and TRBJ2-7; possibly TRBD2 for D (5 bases). Germline lookup yields CDR1 SGHTS and CDR2 YDEGEE. Trimming shortened V by 5 bases and J by 3 bases, and 15 bases separated the two germline ends. This CDR3 spans 14 amino acids. In DNA, the CDR3 is TGTGCCAGCAGAGCCGGGATTGGGCACTACGAGCAGTACTTC. Translated, it gives CASRAGIGHYEQYF.

The rearrangement joins TRBV6-1 to TRBJ1-2; no definite D call. The CDR3 contains 12 residues. CDR1 and CDR2 from the germline V gene are MNHNS and SASEGT. Trimming removed 0 bases from V and 8 bases from J, with 7 bases in between. CDR3 nucleotide sequence: TGTGCCAGCAGTGAAGCGGGCTGGGGCTACACCTTC. It specifies CASSEAGWGYTF.

The rearrangement uses TRBV6-5 and TRBJ2-3; 9 positions match TRBD2. CDR1 MNHEY and CDR2 SVGAGI come from the germline V gene. CDR3 length: 15 amino acids. The V and J ends lost 7 bases and 0 bases, in that order; junction bases with no gene match: 5. CDR3 nucleotides: TGTGCCAGCATGGGGAGCGGGGGGAGCACAGATACGCAGTATTTT. It specifies CASMGSGGSTDTQYF.

The chain joins TRBV28 to TRBJ2-7; 11 bases agree with TRBD2. Germline values: CDR1 MDHEN, CDR2 SYDVKM. This CDR3 is 14 amino acids long. Trimming at V came to 6 bases and at J to 3 bases, leaving 4 bases not matched to a gene. Written as DNA, the CDR3 is TGTGCCAGCAGAGTACTAGCGGGAGTCTACGAGCAGTACTTC. Translation: CASRVLAGVYEQYF.

The chain couples TRBV7-3 to TRBJ2-1, with 14 bases aligning to TRBD2. The CDR3 spans 17 residues. Germline lookup yields CDR1 SGHTA and CDR2 FQGTGA. V shed 5 bases, J shed 0 bases, and the junction held 3 bases outside the gene matches. CDR3 protein: CASSPGTSGSSYNEQFF. CDR3 in DNA: TGTGCCAGCAGCCCAGGGACTAGCGGGAGCTCCTACAATGAGCAGTTCTTC.